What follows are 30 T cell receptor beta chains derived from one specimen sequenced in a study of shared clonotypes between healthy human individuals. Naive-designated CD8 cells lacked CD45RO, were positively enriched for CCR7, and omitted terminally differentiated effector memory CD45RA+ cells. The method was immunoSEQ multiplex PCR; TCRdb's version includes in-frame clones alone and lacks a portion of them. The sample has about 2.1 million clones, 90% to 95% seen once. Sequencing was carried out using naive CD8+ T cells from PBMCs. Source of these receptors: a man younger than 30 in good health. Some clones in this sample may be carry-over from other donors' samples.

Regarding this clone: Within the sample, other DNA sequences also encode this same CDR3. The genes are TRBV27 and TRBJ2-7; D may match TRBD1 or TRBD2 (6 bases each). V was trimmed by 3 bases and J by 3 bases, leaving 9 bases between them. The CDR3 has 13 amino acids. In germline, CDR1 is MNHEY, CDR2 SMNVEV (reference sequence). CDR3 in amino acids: CASSFGGLYEQYF. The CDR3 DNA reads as TGTGCCAGCAGTTTTGGGGGGCTCTACGAGCAGTACTTC.

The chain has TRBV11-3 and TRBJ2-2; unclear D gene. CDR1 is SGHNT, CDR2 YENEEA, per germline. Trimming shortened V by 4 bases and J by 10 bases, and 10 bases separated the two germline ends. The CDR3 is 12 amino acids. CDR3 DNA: TGTGCCAGCAGCTCCCGGGCCCCGGAGCTGTTTTTT. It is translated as CASSSRAPELFF.

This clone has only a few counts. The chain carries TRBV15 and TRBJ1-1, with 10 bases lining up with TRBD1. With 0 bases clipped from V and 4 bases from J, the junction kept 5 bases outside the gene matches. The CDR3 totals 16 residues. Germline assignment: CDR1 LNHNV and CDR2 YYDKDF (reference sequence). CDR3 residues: CATSRERTGGATEAFF. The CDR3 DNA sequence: TGTGCCACCAGCAGAGAGAGGACAGGGGGAGCCACTGAAGCTTTCTTT.

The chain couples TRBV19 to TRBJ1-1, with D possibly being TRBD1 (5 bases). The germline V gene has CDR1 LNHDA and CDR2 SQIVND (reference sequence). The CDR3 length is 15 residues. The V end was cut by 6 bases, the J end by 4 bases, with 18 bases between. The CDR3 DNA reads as TGTGCCAGTAGCCTTTGGGGGGGTCTTAGCACTGAAGCTTTCTTT. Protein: CASSLWGGLSTEAFF.

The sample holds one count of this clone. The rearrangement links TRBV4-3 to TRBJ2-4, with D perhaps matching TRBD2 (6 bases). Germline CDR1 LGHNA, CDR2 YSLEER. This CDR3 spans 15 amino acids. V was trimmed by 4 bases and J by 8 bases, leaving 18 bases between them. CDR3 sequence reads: CASSPEGSWEDIQYF. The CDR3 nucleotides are TGCGCCAGCAGCCCCGAAGGCTCATGGGAGGACATTCAGTACTTC.

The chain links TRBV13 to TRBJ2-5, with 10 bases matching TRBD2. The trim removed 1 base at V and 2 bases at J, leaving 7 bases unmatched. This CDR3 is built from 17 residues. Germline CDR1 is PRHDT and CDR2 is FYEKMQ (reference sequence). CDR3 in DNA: TGTGCCAGCAGCTTAGCCCGAGGACTAGCGGATCAAGAGACCCAGTACTTC. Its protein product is CASSLARGLADQETQYF.

The CDR3 protein is CASSLAGPGHNEQFF. The CDR3 coding sequence is TGTGCCAGCAGCTTAGCCGGGCCAGGACACAATGAGCAGTTCTTC. V gene TRBV7-9 combines with J gene TRBJ2-1; D is unresolved. CDR1 is SEHNR, CDR2 FQNEAQ, per germline (reference sequence). V was pared by 0 bases and J by 5 bases, with 11 bases between. The CDR3 totals 15 residues.

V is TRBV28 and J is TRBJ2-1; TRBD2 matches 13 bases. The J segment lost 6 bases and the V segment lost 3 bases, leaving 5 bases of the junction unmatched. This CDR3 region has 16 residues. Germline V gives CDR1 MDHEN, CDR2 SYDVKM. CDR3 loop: CASSFRRTSGSNEQFF. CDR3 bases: TGTGCCAGCAGTTTCCGCCGGACTAGCGGGAGCAATGAGCAGTTCTTC.

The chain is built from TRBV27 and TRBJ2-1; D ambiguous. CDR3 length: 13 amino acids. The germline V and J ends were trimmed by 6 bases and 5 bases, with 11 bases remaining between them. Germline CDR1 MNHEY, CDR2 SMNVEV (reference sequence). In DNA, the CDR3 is TGTGCCAGCAGCCCACCCGAGGACAATGAGCAGTTCTTC. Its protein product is CASSPPEDNEQFF.

CDR3 loop: CASSKVDINSNQPQHF. CDR3 in DNA: TGTGCCAGCAGCAAAGTCGACATAAATAGCAATCAGCCCCAGCATTTT. J is TRBJ1-5 and V is TRBV21-1; the table's D gene call, TRBD1, was not cross checked with the DNA. TRBV21-1 is described as a pseudogene. This CDR3 region has 16 residues.

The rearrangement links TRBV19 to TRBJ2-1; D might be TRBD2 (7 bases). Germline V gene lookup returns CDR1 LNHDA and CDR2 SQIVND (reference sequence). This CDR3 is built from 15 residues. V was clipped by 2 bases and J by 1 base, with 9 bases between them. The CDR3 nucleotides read TGTGCCAGTAGTATAAAGGGGGGGTCCTACAATGAGCAGTTCTTC. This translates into CASSIKGGSYNEQFF.

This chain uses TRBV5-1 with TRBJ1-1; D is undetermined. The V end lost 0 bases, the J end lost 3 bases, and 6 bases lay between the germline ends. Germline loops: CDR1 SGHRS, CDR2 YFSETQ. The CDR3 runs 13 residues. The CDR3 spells CASSLGRDTEAFF. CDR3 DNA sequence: TGCGCCAGCAGCTTGGGAAGGGACACTGAAGCTTTCTTT.

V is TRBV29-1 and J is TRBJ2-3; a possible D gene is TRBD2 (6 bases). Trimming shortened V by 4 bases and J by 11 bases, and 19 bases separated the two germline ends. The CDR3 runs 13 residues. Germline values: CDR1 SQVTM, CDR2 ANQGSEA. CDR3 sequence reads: CSVVDLGQGLQYF. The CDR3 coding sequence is TGCAGCGTTGTAGACTTGGGGCAGGGACTGCAGTATTTT.

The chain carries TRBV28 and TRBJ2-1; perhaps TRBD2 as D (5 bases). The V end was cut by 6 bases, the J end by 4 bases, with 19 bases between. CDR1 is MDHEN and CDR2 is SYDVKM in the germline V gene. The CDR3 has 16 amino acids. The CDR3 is CASSRTSTATYNEQFF. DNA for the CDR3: TGTGCCAGCAGCCGGACTTCCACGGCGACATACAATGAGCAGTTCTTC.

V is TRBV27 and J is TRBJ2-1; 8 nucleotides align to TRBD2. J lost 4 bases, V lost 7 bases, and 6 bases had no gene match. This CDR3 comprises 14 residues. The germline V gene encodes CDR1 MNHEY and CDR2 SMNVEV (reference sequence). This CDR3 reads CASTTGLGYNEQFF. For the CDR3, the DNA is TGTGCCAGCACCACGGGACTAGGGTACAATGAGCAGTTCTTC.

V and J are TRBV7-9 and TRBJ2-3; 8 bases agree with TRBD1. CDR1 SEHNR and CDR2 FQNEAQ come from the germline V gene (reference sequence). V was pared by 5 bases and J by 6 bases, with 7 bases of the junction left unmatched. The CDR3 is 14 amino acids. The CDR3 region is CASSNLRDRDTQYF. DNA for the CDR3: TGTGCCAGCAGCAATCTCCGGGACAGGGATACGCAGTATTTT.

CDR3 sequence (DNA): TGTGCCAGCAGCACGAACGGGGGCCAAGAGACCCAGTACTTC. This translates into CASSTNGGQETQYF. The chain couples TRBV7-9 to TRBJ2-5; TRBD2 is a possible D gene (6 bases). V was cut by 5 bases and J by 1 base, with 11 bases left in between. The CDR3 is 14 amino acids. Germline V gives CDR1 SEHNR, CDR2 FQNEAQ (reference sequence). Combining the CDR3 with reference TRBV7-9 and TRBJ2-5 gives the whole variable domain DTGVSQNPRHKITKRGQNVTFRCDPISEHNRLYWYRQTLGQGPEFLTYFQNEAQLEKSRLLSDRFSAERPKGSFSTLEIQRTEQGDSAMYLCASSTNGGQETQYFGPGTRLLVL.

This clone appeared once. The CDR3 coding sequence is TGTGCCAGCAGCGTAGTTCCACGGACAGATACGCAGTATTTT. As protein: CASSVVPRTDTQYF. V gene TRBV9 combines with J gene TRBJ2-3; D not certain. The CDR3 runs to 14 residues. The germline gives CDR1 SGDLS, CDR2 YYNGEE. Trimming pared 0 bases from V and 3 bases from J, leaving 8 bases between.

In DNA form, the CDR3 reads TGTGCCAGCAGTTTTTCGGAGCGGGAGGGCGCCGATACGCAGTATTTT. Amino acids: CASSFSEREGADTQYF. This rearrangement joins TRBV28 to TRBJ2-3; 10 bases are a match to TRBD2. The ends lost 3 bases at V and 6 bases at J; junction bases unmatched: 9. The CDR3 extends over 16 amino acids. Per germline, CDR1 MDHEN and CDR2 SYDVKM.

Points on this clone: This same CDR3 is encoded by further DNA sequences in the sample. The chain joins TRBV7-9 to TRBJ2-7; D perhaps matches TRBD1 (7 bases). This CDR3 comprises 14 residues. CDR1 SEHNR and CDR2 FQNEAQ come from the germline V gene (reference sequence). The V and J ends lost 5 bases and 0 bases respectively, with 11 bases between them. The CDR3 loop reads CASSPGDSSYEQYF. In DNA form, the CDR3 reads TGTGCCAGCAGCCCGGGGGACAGCTCCTACGAGCAGTACTTC. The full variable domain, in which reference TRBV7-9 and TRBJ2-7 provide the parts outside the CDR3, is DTGVSQNPRHKITKRGQNVTFRCDPISEHNRLYWYRQTLGQGPEFLTYFQNEAQLEKSRLLSDRFSAERPKGSFSTLEIQRTEQGDSAMYLCASSPGDSSYEQYFGPGTRLTVT.

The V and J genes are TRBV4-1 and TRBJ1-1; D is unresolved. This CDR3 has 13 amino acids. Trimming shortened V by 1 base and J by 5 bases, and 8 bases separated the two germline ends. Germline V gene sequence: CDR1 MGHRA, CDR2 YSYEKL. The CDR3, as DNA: TGCGCCAGCAGCCAAGTGATGGGTACTGAAGCTTTCTTT. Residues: CASSQVMGTEAFF.

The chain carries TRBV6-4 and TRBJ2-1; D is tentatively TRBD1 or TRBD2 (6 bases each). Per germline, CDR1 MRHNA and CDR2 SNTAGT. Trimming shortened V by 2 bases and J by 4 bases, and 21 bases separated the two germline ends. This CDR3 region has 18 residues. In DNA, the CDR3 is TGTGCCAGCAGTGACGATTTGTACAGGGACGGGGGATACAATGAGCAGTTCTTC. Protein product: CASSDDLYRDGGYNEQFF.

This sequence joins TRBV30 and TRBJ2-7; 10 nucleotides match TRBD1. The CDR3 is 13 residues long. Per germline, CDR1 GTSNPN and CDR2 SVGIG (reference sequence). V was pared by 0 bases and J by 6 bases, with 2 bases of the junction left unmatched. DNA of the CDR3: TGTGCCTGGAGTGTAGACAGGGGGCGCGAGCAGTACTTC. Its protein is CAWSVDRGREQYF.

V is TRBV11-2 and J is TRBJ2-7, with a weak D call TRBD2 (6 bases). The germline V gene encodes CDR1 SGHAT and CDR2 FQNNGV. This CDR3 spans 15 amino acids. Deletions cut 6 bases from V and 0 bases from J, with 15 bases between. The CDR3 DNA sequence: TGTGCCAGCAGGATCGAGCGGGTGGACTCCTACGAGCAGTACTTC. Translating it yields CASRIERVDSYEQYF.

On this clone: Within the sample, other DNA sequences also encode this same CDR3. The CDR3 nucleotides read TGTGCCAGCAGCTTAGGACTAGCGGGAGGCTCCTACGAGCAGTACTTC. Protein sequence: CASSLGLAGGSYEQYF. The rearrangement links TRBV7-6 to TRBJ2-7; 13 bases agree with TRBD2. The CDR3 consists of 16 residues. Germline V lookup: CDR1 SGHVS, CDR2 FNYEAQ. V shed 1 base, J shed 0 bases, and the junction held 0 bases outside the gene matches.

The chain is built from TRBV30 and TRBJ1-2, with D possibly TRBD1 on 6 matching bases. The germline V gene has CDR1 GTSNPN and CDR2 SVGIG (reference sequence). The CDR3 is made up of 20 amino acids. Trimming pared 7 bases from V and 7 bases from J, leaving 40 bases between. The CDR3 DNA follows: TGTGCCTCGCCCTTTAGAGGGGGAACGGGACATCAATCGGATGAGACTGGCTACACCTTC. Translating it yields CASPFRGGTGHQSDETGYTF.

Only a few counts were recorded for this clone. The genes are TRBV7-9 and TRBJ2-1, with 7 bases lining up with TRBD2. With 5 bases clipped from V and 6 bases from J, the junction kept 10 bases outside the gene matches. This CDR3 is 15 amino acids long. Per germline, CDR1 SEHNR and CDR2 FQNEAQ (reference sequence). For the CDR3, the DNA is TGTGCCAGCAGCAACCGGGACTACCGATCCAATGAGCAGTTCTTC. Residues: CASSNRDYRSNEQFF.

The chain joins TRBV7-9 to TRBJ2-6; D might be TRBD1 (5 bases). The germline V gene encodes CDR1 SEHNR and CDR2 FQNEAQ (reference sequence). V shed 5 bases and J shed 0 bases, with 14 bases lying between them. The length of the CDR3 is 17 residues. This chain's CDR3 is CASSQSLQGSGANVLTF. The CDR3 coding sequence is TGTGCCAGCAGCCAGTCCCTTCAGGGCTCTGGGGCCAACGTCCTGACTTTC.

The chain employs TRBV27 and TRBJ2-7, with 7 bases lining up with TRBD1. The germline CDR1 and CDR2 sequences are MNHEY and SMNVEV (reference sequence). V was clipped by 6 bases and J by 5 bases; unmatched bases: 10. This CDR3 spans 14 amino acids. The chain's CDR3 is CASSLTGSPNEQYF. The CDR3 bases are TGTGCCAGCAGCTTGACAGGGTCTCCCAACGAGCAGTACTTC.

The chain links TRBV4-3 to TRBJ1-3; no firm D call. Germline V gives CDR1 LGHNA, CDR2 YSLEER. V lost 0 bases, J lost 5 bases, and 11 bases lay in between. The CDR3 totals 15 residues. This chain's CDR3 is CASSQDLPDRNTIYF. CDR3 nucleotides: TGCGCCAGCAGCCAAGATCTACCAGACCGAAACACCATATATTTT.